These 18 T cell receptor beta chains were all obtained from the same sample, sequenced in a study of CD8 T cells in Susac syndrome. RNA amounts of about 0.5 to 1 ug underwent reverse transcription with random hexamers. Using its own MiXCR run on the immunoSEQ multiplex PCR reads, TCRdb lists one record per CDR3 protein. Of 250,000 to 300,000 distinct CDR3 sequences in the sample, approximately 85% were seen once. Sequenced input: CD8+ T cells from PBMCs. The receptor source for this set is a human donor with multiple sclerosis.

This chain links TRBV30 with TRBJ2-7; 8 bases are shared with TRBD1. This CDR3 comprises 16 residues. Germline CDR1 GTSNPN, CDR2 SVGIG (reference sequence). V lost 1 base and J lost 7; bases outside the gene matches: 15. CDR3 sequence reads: CAWSEVPGQENLEQYF. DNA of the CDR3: TGTGCCTGGAGTGAAGTACCGGGACAGGAAAATCTTGAGCAGTACTTC.

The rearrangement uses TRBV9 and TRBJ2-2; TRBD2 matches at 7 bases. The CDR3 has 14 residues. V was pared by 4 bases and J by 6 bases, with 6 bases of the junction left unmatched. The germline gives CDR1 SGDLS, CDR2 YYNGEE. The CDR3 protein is CASSPKTSPGELFF. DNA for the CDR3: TGTGCCAGCAGCCCGAAGACTAGCCCCGGGGAGCTGTTTTTT.

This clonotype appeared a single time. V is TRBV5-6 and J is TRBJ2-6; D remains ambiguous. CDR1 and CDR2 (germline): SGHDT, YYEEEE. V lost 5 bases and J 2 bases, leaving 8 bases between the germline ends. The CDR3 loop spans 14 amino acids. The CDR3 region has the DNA TGTGCCAGCAGACCCACTACTGGGGCCAACGTCCTGACTTTC. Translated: CASRPTTGANVLTF.

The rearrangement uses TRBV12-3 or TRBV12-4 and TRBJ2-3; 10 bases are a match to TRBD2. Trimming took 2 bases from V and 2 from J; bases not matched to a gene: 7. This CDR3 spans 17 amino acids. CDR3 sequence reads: CASSLFGAGGYTDTQYF. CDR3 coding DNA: TGTGCCAGCAGTTTATTTGGAGCGGGAGGGTACACAGATACGCAGTATTTT.

CDR3: CASSPYRCRMNTEAFF. In DNA, the CDR3 is TGCGCCAGCAGTCCCTACAGGTGTCGAATGAACACTGAAGCTTTCTTT. The chain is built from TRBV23-1 and TRBJ1-1, with a tentative D call TRBD1 (5 bases). TRBV23-1 is assigned to the ORF class and has an uncertain function. V lost 4 bases, J lost 0 bases, and 15 bases lay in between. This CDR3 contains 16 residues.

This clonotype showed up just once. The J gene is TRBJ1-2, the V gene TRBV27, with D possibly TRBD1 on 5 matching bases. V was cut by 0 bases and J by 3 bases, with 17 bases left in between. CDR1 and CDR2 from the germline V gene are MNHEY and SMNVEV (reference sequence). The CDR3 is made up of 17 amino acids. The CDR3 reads CASSLSSFPTGYYGYTF. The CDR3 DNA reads TGTGCCAGCAGTTTATCGTCCTTCCCAACAGGCTACTATGGCTACACCTTC.

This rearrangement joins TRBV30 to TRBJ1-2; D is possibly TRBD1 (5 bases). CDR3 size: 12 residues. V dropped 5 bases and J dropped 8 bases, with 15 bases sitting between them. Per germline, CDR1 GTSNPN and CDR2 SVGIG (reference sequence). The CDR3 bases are TGTGCCTGGGGAGTAACGGGGGACGGCTACACCTTC. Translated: CAWGVTGDGYTF. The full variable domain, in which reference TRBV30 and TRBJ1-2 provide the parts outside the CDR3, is SQTIHQWPATLVQPVGSPLSLECTVEGTSNPNLYWYRQAAGRGLQLLFYSVGIGQISSEVPQNLSASRPQDRQFILSSKKLLLSDSGFYLCAWGVTGDGYTFGSGTRLTVV.

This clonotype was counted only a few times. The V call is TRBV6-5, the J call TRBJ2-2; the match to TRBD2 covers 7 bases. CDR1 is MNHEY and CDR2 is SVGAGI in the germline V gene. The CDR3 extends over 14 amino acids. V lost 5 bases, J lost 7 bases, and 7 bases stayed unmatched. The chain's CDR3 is CASSTLGGVGELFF. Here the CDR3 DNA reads TGTGCCAGCAGTACGCTGGGGGGGGTCGGGGAGCTGTTTTTT.

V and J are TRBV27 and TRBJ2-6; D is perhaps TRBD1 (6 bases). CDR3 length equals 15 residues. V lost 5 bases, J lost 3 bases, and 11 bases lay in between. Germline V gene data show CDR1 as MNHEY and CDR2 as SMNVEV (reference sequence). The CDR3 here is CASSTGMDGANVLTF. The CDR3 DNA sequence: TGTGCCAGCAGTACAGGGATGGATGGGGCCAACGTCCTGACTTTC.

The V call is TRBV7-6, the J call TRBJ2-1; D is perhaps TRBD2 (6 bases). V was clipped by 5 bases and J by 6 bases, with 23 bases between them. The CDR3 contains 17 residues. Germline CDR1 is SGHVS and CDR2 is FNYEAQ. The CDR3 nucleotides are TGTGCCAGCAGCACTTGGTCGCGGGATGGGTCGGCCAATGAGCAGTTCTTC. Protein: CASSTWSRDGSANEQFF.

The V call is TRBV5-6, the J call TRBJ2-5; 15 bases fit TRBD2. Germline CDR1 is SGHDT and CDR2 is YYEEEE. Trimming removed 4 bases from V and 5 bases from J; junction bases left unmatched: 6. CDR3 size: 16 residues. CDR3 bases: TGTGCCAGCAGCCGAGGGACTAGCGGGAGGAGTGAGACCCAGTACTTC. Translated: CASSRGTSGRSETQYF.

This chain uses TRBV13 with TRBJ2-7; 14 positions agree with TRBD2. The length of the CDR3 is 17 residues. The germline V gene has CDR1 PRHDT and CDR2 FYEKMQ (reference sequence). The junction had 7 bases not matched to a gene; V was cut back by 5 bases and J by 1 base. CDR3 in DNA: TGTGCCAGCAGCCCAGCGACTAGCGGGAGGGAATCCTACGAGCAGTACTTC. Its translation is CASSPATSGRESYEQYF.

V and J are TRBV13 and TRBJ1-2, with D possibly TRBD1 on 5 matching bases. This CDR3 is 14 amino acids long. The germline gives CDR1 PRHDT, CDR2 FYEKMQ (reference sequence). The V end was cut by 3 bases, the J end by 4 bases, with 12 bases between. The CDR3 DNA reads TGTGCCAGCAGCTTGAGAGGGGATGGCTATGGCTACACCTTC. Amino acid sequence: CASSLRGDGYGYTF.

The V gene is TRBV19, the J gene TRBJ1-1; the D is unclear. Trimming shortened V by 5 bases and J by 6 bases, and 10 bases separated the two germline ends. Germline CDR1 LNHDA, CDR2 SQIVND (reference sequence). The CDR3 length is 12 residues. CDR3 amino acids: CASSFRVAEAFF. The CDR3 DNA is TGTGCCAGTAGTTTTAGGGTTGCTGAAGCTTTCTTT. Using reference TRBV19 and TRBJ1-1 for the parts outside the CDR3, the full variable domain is DGGITQSPKYLFRKEGQNVTLSCEQNLNHDAMYWYRQDPGQGLRLIYYSQIVNDFQKGDIAEGYSVSREKKESFPLTVTSAQKNPTAFYLCASSFRVAEAFFGQGTRLTVV.

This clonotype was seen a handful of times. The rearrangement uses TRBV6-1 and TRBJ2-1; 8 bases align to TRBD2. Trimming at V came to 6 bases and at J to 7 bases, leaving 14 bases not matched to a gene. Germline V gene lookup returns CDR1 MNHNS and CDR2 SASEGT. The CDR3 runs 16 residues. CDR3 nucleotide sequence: TGTGCCAGCAGCCTCCCGCTAGCGGGCACAAGAAATGAGCAGTTCTTC. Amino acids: CASSLPLAGTRNEQFF.

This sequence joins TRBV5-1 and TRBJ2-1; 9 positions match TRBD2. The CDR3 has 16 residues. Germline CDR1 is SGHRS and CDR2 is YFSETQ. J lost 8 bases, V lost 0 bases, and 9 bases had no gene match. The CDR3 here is CASSLERAGGPDEQFF. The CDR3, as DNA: TGCGCCAGCAGCTTGGAGCGAGCGGGAGGACCGGATGAGCAGTTCTTC.

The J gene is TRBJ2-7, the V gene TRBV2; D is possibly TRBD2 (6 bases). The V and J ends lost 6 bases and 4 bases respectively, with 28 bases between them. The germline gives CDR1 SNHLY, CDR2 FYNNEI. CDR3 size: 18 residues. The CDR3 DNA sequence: TGTGCCAGCAGGGGAACGCCCTTGGTTCAACGGGAGAGGTACGAGCAGTACTTC. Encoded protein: CASRGTPLVQRERYEQYF.

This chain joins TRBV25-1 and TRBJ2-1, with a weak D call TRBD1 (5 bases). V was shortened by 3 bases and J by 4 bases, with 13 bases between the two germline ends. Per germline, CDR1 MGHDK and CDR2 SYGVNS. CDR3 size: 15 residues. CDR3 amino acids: CASSECDRCYNEQFF. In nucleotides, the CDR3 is TGTGCCAGCAGTGAGTGTGACAGATGTTACAATGAGCAGTTCTTC.